The clone carrying this T cell receptor beta chain has only a few counts. This specimen comes from a study of response to subunit inactivated influenza vaccine. TCRdb reprocessed the RT-PCR reads via MiXCR and lists one record per CDR3 protein. The sample has hundreds of thousands of distinct CDR3 sequences; 25% are singletons. V was pared by 4 bases and J by 0 bases, with 8 bases between. Germline assignment: CDR1 SGHRS and CDR2 YFSETQ. The length of the CDR3 is 13 residues. V gene TRBV5-1 combines with J gene TRBJ2-7; a weak D match, TRBD2 (5 bases). The TCR sequence derives from a man between 50 and 59 years old who received an inactivated influenza vaccine. Sequenced material: CD4+ T cells sorted from PBMCs, taken less than 6 days after vaccination. The CDR3 DNA reads as TGCGCCAGCAGCAGGGAGAGCTCCTACGAGCAGTACTTC. This codes for CASSRESSYEQYF.